Below, one TCR beta chain is given with its context. These data belong to a study of blood T cell repertoires in COVID-19. In the study overall: Spain, Italy and the United States supplied samples that represented acute and convalescent COVID-19. The cDNA or gDNA used as material had been derived from T cells, B-cell-depleted T cells, or PBMCs.

Authors' processing steps: Scientists estimated how many nucleated cells there were by amplifying reference gene primers. Profiled with immunoSEQ multiplex PCR; TCRdb holds only in-frame clones, not every one. That table supplies the V and J calls and clone size; D and trimming were determined from the DNA. The data hold approximately 470,000 clones, with roughly 88% observed a single time. The CDR3 is 17 residues long. This receptor was identified in a human donor in a cohort sampled during active COVID-19. The sample consisted of peripheral blood. V usage is TRBV21-1 and J usage is TRBJ1-5. TRBV21-1 is a documented pseudogene. The CDR3 nucleotides are TGTGCCAGCAGCAGAGGTCTCACACCAAGAGGGAATCAGCCCCAGCATTTT. The encoded protein is CASSRGLTPRGNQPQHF.